This T cell receptor beta chain was captured by sequencing in a study of blood T cell repertoires in COVID-19. The wider study: Donors in the United States, Italy and Spain gave samples during acute or convalescent COVID-19.

The CDR3 is 15 amino acids. Between the trimmed V and J ends, which lost 0 bases and 4 bases, there was a span of 9 bases. Per the germline V gene, CDR1 is MNHEY and CDR2 is SMNVEV (reference sequence). Libraries were prepared by immunoSEQ multiplex PCR; TCRdb keeps only in-frame clonotypes and omits some of them. This table has 200,000 to 250,000 clones, 75% to 85% appearing once. The source of this sequence is a woman of 80 years or more with COVID-19, enrolled during active disease. V gene TRBV27 combines with J gene TRBJ1-4; D may be TRBD1 (6 bases). The sequencing sample was made of peripheral blood. The CDR3 nucleotides are TGTGCCAGCAGTTTATCGGACAGCCTTAATGAAAAACTGTTTTTT. It yields the protein CASSLSDSLNEKLFF. Variable domain in full (rest from reference TRBV27 and TRBJ1-4): EAQVTQNPRYLITVTGKKLTVTCSQNMNHEYMSWYRQDPGLGLRQIYYSMNVEVTDKGDVPEGYKVSRKEKRNFPLILESPSPNQTSLYFCASSLSDSLNEKLFFGSGTQLSVL.